This T cell receptor (beta chain) originates from a study of T cell responses to AZD1222 COVID-19 vaccine. Study-wide points: Most donors were white British, females outnumbered males, and clonal diversity was possibly underestimated. Close to half of spike-specific TCRs reportedly recognize unmutated variant regions. At study baseline, merely six AZD1222 recipients were seropositive.

Profiled with immunoSEQ multiplex PCR; TCRdb holds only in-frame clones, not every one. This sample has 120,000 to 150,000 clones, with just over 85% found just once. With respect to this clone: Its antigen is still unknown.

Second-dose schedules of about 4 or about 12 weeks were combined. V dropped 4 bases and J dropped 5 bases, with 12 bases sitting between them. The length of the CDR3 is 13 residues. From germline, CDR1 is MGHRA and CDR2 YSYEKL. The TCR sequence derives from an adult who received the AZD1222 COVID-19 vaccine. The chain employs TRBV4-1 and TRBJ2-7; no clear D gene. Sequencing used peripheral blood, obtained 28 days after the second AZD1222 dose. The CDR3 nucleotides read TGCGCCAGCAGCCCCCAGGTAGTCAACGAGCAGTACTTC. Amino acid sequence: CASSPQVVNEQYF.